This is a list of T cell receptor beta chains from one sample in a study of molecular identifiers for immune sequencing clone quantification. TCRdb redid the calling of the PCR reads with MiXCR, one entry per CDR3 protein. The sample carries about 640,000 distinct CDR3 sequences, 20% recorded once. Sequenced sample: naive CD8+ T cells from blood, with Jurkat cell RNA spiked in. These receptors came from a human donor in good health. Some libraries in this study had Jurkat cell RNA spiked in. Each CDR3 is given with its conserved first and last residue. D genes are given only for firm matches. A row's size may be missing; if present it is once, few, many or a size class.

D,V,size,J,DNA,CDR3
.,TRBV13,.,TRBJ2-7,TGTGCCAGCAGCCGACGGGACACCACCTACGAGCAGTACTTC,CASSRRDTTYEQYF
TRBD2,TRBV6-2/TRBV6-3,.,TRBJ2-7,TGTGCCGGCACCTGGGCAGGGACTACCTACGAGCAGTACTTC,CAGTWAGTTYEQYF
TRBD2,TRBV11-2,many,TRBJ2-1,TGTGCCAGCAGCTTAGACGCTAGCGGCTCCTACAATGAGCAGTTCTTC,CASSLDASGSYNEQFF
.,TRBV12-3/TRBV12-4,many,TRBJ1-1,TGTGCCAGCAGTGTGGAGCCCCGGGGCACTGAAGCTTTCTTT,CASSVEPRGTEAFF
.,TRBV7-9,many,TRBJ1-5,TGTGCCAGCAGCTTAGAGGGGAGTAGCAATCAGCCCCAGCATTTT,CASSLEGSSNQPQHF
.,TRBV4-1,many,TRBJ1-6,TGCGCCAGCAGCCAAACCCTAGGGACGACGTACTCCTATAATTCACCCCTCCACTTT,CASSQTLGTTYSYNSPLHF
TRBD1,TRBV9,many,TRBJ2-1,TGTGCCAGCAGCGTATGGGACAGGGGGTTTTACGGTGAGCAGTTCTTC,CASSVWDRGFYGEQFF
.,TRBV27,many,TRBJ1-5,TGTGCCAGTAAACCCTTCGGCAATCAGCCCCAGCATTTT,CASKPFGNQPQHF
TRBD2,TRBV9,.,TRBJ2-5,TGTGCCAGCAGCCCGGGACTACCCCGAGAGACCCAGTACTTC,CASSPGLPRETQYF
TRBD1,TRBV5-1,.,TRBJ1-5,TGCGCCAGCAGCTTGGTCCCAGGGGGCGATCAGCCCCAGCATTTT,CASSLVPGGDQPQHF
TRBD1,TRBV13,many,TRBJ1-2,TGTGCCAGCAGCTTGGGTCCCGGGACAGGGCGTGGCTACACCTTC,CASSLGPGTGRGYTF
.,TRBV20-1,many,TRBJ1-5,TGCAGTGCTAGTCTTCCCGGGGGACAGCCCCAGCATTTT,CSASLPGGQPQHF
.,TRBV4-3,many,TRBJ1-1,TGCGCCAGCAGCGCTCATACGAACACTGAAGCTTTCTTT,CASSAHTNTEAFF
.,TRBV7-2,many,TRBJ1-5,TGTGCCAGCACTGGGGGAGCTAGCAATCAGCCCCAGCATTTT,CASTGGASNQPQHF
.,TRBV7-2,many,TRBJ2-7,TGTGCCAGCAGGTCGGCGAGCTCCTACGAGCAGTACTTC,CASRSASSYEQYF
.,TRBV6-5,many,TRBJ2-7,TGTGCCAGCAGTCCCGGGACACCTTACGAGCAGTACTTC,CASSPGTPYEQYF
.,TRBV11-2,many,TRBJ2-5,TGTGCCAGCAGCCGCCATCTAGCGCAAGAGACCCAGTACTTC,CASSRHLAQETQYF
TRBD2,TRBV20-1,.,TRBJ2-7,TGCAGTGCAAGGGGGGACGGGACTAGCGGGGGGGCCGCCTACGAGCAGTACTTC,CSARGDGTSGGAAYEQYF
.,TRBV4-3,few,TRBJ1-1,TGCGCCAGCAGCCAAGATATCGTGGTTAGCACTGAAGCTTTCTTT,CASSQDIVVSTEAFF
TRBD1,TRBV30,.,TRBJ2-7,TGTGCCTGGAGTGCCGACAGGGGTCACAAGCAGTACTTC,CAWSADRGHKQYF
.,TRBV28,few,TRBJ2-1,TGTGCCAGCGCCGACTTAACAGCGGCGAAAAGGAATGAGCAGTTCTTC,CASADLTAAKRNEQFF
.,TRBV2,many,TRBJ2-3,TGTGCCAGCAGTGATGGCAGACACACAGATACGCAGTATTTT,CASSDGRHTDTQYF
.,TRBV28,.,TRBJ1-2,TGTGCCAGCAGGTCCGACGAGGGATCGAGGTATGGCTACACCTTC,CASRSDEGSRYGYTF
.,TRBV5-4,few,TRBJ1-1,TGTGCCAGCAGCTGGAGGGGGGGGGGCTCTGAAGCTTTCTTT,CASSWRGGGSEAFF
.,TRBV14,.,TRBJ2-7,TGTGCCAGCAGTTTTGGGTCACCACGGGAGGGACAGGCGACACTAGCGGAGCTCTACGAGCAGTACTTC,CASSFGSPREGQATLAELYEQYF
TRBD2,TRBV27,many,TRBJ2-3,TGTGCCAGCAGTGAGGGACTAGCGGGGAAAAACACAGATACGCAGTATTTT,CASSEGLAGKNTDTQYF
.,TRBV7-6,many,TRBJ2-3,TGTGCCAGCAGCACCCCTAGGGATGTTACAGATACGCAGTATTTT,CASSTPRDVTDTQYF
.,TRBV11-2,.,TRBJ2-7,TGTGCCAGCAGCCCCGTATTCAGATCCTACGAGCAGTACTTC,CASSPVFRSYEQYF
TRBD1,TRBV28,many,TRBJ2-5,TGTGCCAGCAGTTCTAACAGGGGGCGGGAGACCCAGTACTTC,CASSSNRGRETQYF
.,TRBV10-3,many,TRBJ1-1,TGTGCCATCAGTGAGGTCAGGGGAATGGCTGAAGCTTTCTTT,CAISEVRGMAEAFF
.,TRBV13,few,TRBJ2-1,TGTGCCAGCAGACTAGGGGCAGGCTACAATGAGCAGTTCTTC,CASRLGAGYNEQFF
TRBD1,TRBV6-1,few,TRBJ2-7,TGTGCCAGCAGATCATTCGGGACAGGGGGCGGGGAGCAGTACTTC,CASRSFGTGGGEQYF
.,TRBV12-3/TRBV12-4,few,TRBJ2-7,TGTGCCAGCAGTTGGGACTCGGGACTCTACGAGCAGTACTTC,CASSWDSGLYEQYF
.,TRBV4-2,.,TRBJ2-7,TGTGCCAGCAGCCAAGATTTAGACTTAAACTACGAGCAGTACTTC,CASSQDLDLNYEQYF
TRBD1,TRBV20-1,many,TRBJ1-1,TGCAGTGCTAGAGAGAGGACAGGGATTGAAGCTTTCTTT,CSARERTGIEAFF